The clone carrying this T cell receptor beta chain showed up many times. A single record per CDR3 protein comes from TCRdb applying MiXCR to the 5' RACE reads. The sample shows roughly 45,000 distinct CDR3 sequences, approximately 6.3% of them seen only once. This entry belongs to a study of T cells after yellow fever vaccination. Overall study context: Those fractions that held only low numbers of cells were prepared using the SMART-Seq v4 Ultra Low Input RNA kit.

V lost 3 bases and J lost 0; bases outside the gene matches: 2. CDR3 size: 14 residues. The germline V gene has CDR1 DFQATT and CDR2 SNEGSKA (reference sequence). Source: CD8+ T cells not binding an NS4B(214-222) dextramer, sorted from PBMCs, taken 45 days after the yellow fever booster vaccination. The origin of this receptor is a man younger than 45 who received the YFV17D yellow fever vaccine. V is TRBV20-1 and J is TRBJ2-1; 7 nucleotides agree with TRBD1. The chain's CDR3 is CSASGDSSYNEQFF. The CDR3 DNA is TGCAGTGCTAGCGGGGACAGCTCCTACAATGAGCAGTTCTTC.